Presented here are 25 T cell receptor beta chains from one specimen sequenced in a study of tumor-infiltrating lymphocytes in primary liver carcinoma. Joint extraction of RNA and DNA used about 17-33 mg of bulk tissue that was unsorted. With approximately 500 ng total RNA as template and a constant-region primer, TCR beta cDNA was made. Nested multiplex PCR, run for three rounds with slightly modified ARM-PCR, yielded TCR beta libraries. Researchers ran the first two PCR rounds for around 10 cycles each with TRBV1-TRBV30 forward primers and a C-beta reverse primer. Using its own MiXCR run on the multiplex PCR reads, TCRdb lists one record per CDR3 protein. The table lists 30,000 to 40,000 distinct CDR3 sequences, roughly 74% of them singletons. Sequencing input: liver tumor tissue from sampling region 4. Subset specified: tumor region T4, right-lateral pole. The receptors originated from a man in his forties with primary liver carcinoma and hepatitis B virus infection.

This sequence joins TRBV6-2 or TRBV6-3 and TRBJ2-1; D is unclear. The CDR3 totals 15 residues. V gave up 4 bases and J gave up 1 base, with 11 bases separating them. CDR1 and CDR2 from the germline V gene are MNHEY and SVGEGT. CDR3 amino acids: CASSSSEQSYNEQFF. The CDR3 nucleotides are TGTGCCAGCAGTTCCAGCGAACAGTCCTACAATGAGCAGTTCTTC.

As regards this clonotype: The junction and the germline gene differ at one end; a read error may be behind it. The CDR3 DNA is TGTGCCAGCAGGCGGACTAGCAGAAGTTTCTACGAACAGTACTTC. Translated: CASRRTSRSFYEQYF. This chain connects TRBV7-9 to TRBJ2-7, with TRBD2 identical over 8 bases. The CDR3 extends over 15 amino acids. Germline values: CDR1 SEHNR, CDR2 FQNEAQ (reference sequence).

As to this clonotype: Compared with germline, one end of the junction differs, possibly owing to a read error. The chain uses TRBV5-5 and TRBJ1-1; possibly TRBD1 for D (6 bases). This CDR3 has 15 residues. The V gene's germline CDR1 is SGHKS and CDR2 YYEKEE (reference sequence). Written as DNA, the CDR3 is TGTGTCAGCAGTCATGAGGGGGAGCGGTACACTGAAGCTTTCTTT. Amino acids: CVSSHEGERYTEAFF.

This clonotype was recorded once. One junction end disagrees with the germline gene, perhaps due to a read error. The rearrangement joins TRBV11-2 to TRBJ2-7; D is undetermined. The CDR3 has 14 amino acids. Germline V gives CDR1 SGHAT, CDR2 FQNNGV. CDR3 in DNA: TGTACCAGCAACTTAGATCGACAAGCATACGAGCAGTACTTC. It specifies CTSNLDRQAYEQYF.

This clonotype was seen a few times. Germline is not matched at one junction end, which may reflect a read error. The rearrangement links TRBV12-3 or TRBV12-4 to TRBJ2-5, with 11 bases fitting TRBD1. The CDR3 is made up of 16 amino acids. CDR3 bases: TGTGCCAGCACTTCGGGGACAGGGGGTGTAAAAGAGACCCGGTACTTC. Protein product: CASTSGTGGVKETRYF.

A word on this clonotype: As the CDR3 is not closed by the conserved phenylalanine or tryptophan, this likely results from a read error. The limits of the CDR3 on the DNA are not certain, so only TCRdb's listed CDR3 is given. The chain couples TRBV11-1 to TRBJ2-1; whether TRBD2, the table's D call, matches the DNA was not checked. CDR1 SGHAT and CDR2 FQDESV come from the germline V gene (reference sequence). The CDR3 is made up of 17 amino acids, end residues included. The CDR3 region is CASSSPSGGRAFSEQSL.

As to this clonotype: At one end, the junction sequence differs from germline, possibly due to a read error. The chain employs TRBV28 and TRBJ1-2; 9 bases align to TRBD1. CDR3 length: 16 amino acids. CDR1 MDHEN and CDR2 SYDVKM come from the germline V gene. In DNA, the CDR3 is TGTGCCAGCAGTACACCCCCCGGGACAGGGACCTATAGCTACACGTTC. Amino acid sequence: CASSTPPGTGTYSYTF.

This clonotype was picked up one time. This is likely a read error, given that the CDR3 carries no conserved phenylalanine or tryptophan at its end. The chain uses TRBV7-9 and TRBJ1-6; D is possibly TRBD1 (6 bases). The CDR3 contains 16 residues. Germline V gene sequence: CDR1 SEHNR, CDR2 FQNEAQ (reference sequence). The CDR3 DNA sequence: TGTGTCAGCATAGGCCAGGGGAATATTGGCAATTCACCCCTCCACTCT. This sequence encodes CVSIGQGNIGNSPLHS.

This chain uses TRBV19 with TRBJ2-2; 10 positions agree with TRBD2. CDR1 is LNHDA and CDR2 is SQIVND in the germline V gene (reference sequence). This CDR3 spans 17 amino acids. V was clipped by 3 bases and J by 1 base; unmatched bases: 5. CDR3 DNA: TGTGCCAGTAGTATTACTAGCGGGGTGTTGAACACCGGGGAGCTGTTTTTT. It codes for CASSITSGVLNTGELFF.

The rearrangement uses TRBV29-1 and TRBJ2-3, with no clear D. Looked up from germline, CDR1 is SQVTM and CDR2 is ANQGSEA. The CDR3 has 16 amino acids. Trimming cost V 8 bases and J 0 bases, with 21 bases left between them. The CDR3 DNA follows: TGCAGCTTCACTGGAGTGGATGGACGTAGCACAGATACGCAGTATTTT. Translated, it gives CSFTGVDGRSTDTQYF.

Details on this clonotype: One junction end does not reproduce the germline sequence, and a read error may be involved. V is TRBV28 and J is TRBJ1-5, with TRBD1 matching over 9 bases. Germline V gene data show CDR1 as MDHEN and CDR2 as SYDVKM. The CDR3 extends over 13 amino acids. The CDR3 DNA reads as TGTGCCAGCAGGACAGGGACAGGGCAGTCCCAGCATTTC. Translation gives CASRTGTGQSQHF.

This clonotype was observed once. The chain recombines TRBV6-5 with TRBJ2-3; 11 nucleotides match TRBD2. The junction had 9 bases not matched to a gene; V was cut back by 10 bases and J by 3 bases. The CDR3 has 15 residues. Germline CDR1 and CDR2: MNHEY and SVGAGI. CDR3 coding DNA: TGTGCCATCAATCCAAGACTAGCGGGAACAGATACGCAGTATTTT. It yields the protein CAINPRLAGTDTQYF.

Details on this clonotype: At one boundary the junction diverges from the germline segment, which might be a read error. This chain uses TRBV24-1 with TRBJ2-2; D perhaps matches TRBD2 (5 bases). Germline lookup yields CDR1 KGHDR and CDR2 SFDVKD. This CDR3 has 14 amino acids. DNA for the CDR3: TGTGCCACCAGTGGGAGAGAGAAGACCGGGGAACTGTTTTTT. Protein product: CATSGREKTGELFF.

This clonotype showed up just a few times. Here the CDR3 omits its conserved ending phenylalanine or tryptophan, so a read error is the likely source. In nucleotides, the CDR3 is TGTGCCATCAGTGGGCCAGGGAAGCACGAGCAGTACTTA. It codes for CAISGPGKHEQYL. The chain is built from TRBV10-3 and TRBJ2-7; D might be TRBD1 (5 bases). V was cut by 4 bases and J by 5 bases, with 12 bases left in between. Germline CDR1 ENHRY, CDR2 SYGVKD. There are 13 residues in the CDR3.

The rearrangement uses TRBV5-1 and TRBJ2-7, with D uncertain. The CDR3 covers 12 residues. Between the trimmed V and J ends, which lost 7 bases and 1 base, there was a span of 9 bases. Germline V lookup: CDR1 SGHRS, CDR2 YFSETQ. Here the CDR3 reads CASGRDSYEQYF. CDR3 in DNA: TGCGCCAGCGGTCGAGATTCCTACGAGCAGTACTTC. Complete variable domain (other parts from reference TRBV5-1 and TRBJ2-7): KAGVTQTPRYLIKTRGQQVTLSCSPISGHRSVSWYQQTPGQGLQFLFEYFSETQRNKGNFPGRFSGRQFSNSRSEMNVSTLELGDSALYLCASGRDSYEQYFGPGTRLTVT.

As regards this clonotype: The CDR3 ends on some other residue instead of the conserved phenylalanine or tryptophan, so this is likely a read error. The limits of the CDR3 on the DNA are not certain, so only TCRdb's listed CDR3 is given. The chain employs TRBV5-1 and TRBJ2-1; the table calls TRBD1, which could not be checked here. CDR1 and CDR2 from the germline V gene are SGHRS and YFSETQ. The CDR3 spans 13 residues, counting both ends. Here the CDR3 reads CASSLTGVNERFL.

The V and J genes are TRBV21-1 and TRBJ1-5; the table assigns TRBD1, which was not confirmed against the DNA. TRBV21-1 is listed as a pseudogene. The CDR3 consists of 16 residues. The CDR3 DNA follows: TGTGCCAGCAGCCCCGGCCGGACAGGGGGCGGTCAACCCCAGCATTTT. Its translation is CASSPGRTGGGQPQHF.

Concerning this clonotype itself: Compared with germline, one end of the junction differs, possibly owing to a read error. The CDR3, as DNA: TGTGCCAGCAGCGCCGGGACTAGGCGCACCGGGGAGATGTTTTTT. Its translation is CASSAGTRRTGEMFF. V is TRBV9 and J is TRBJ2-2, with 8 bases that match TRBD2. This CDR3 comprises 15 residues. From germline, CDR1 is SGDLS and CDR2 YYNGEE.

Concerning this clonotype: The junction departs from germline at one end; a sequencing error may be responsible. V is TRBV5-4 and J is TRBJ2-7; D uncertain. Germline CDR1 SGHNT, CDR2 YYREEE (reference sequence). There are 14 residues in the CDR3. CDR3 nucleotide sequence: TGTGCCAGCAGCTTGGTCGGTTTCTCCTACGAGCAATACTTC. Residues: CASSLVGFSYEQYF.

This clonotype came up once. The CDR3 DNA follows: TGCGCCAGCAGTGAGGGGGGAACGCAGCCCCAGTATTTT. The encoded protein is CASSEGGTQPQYF. This rearrangement joins TRBV10-2 to TRBJ1-5; the D call may be TRBD1 or TRBD2 (5 bases each). The J call is uncertain, as TRBJ2-3 better fits the DNA end. Per germline, CDR1 WSHSY and CDR2 SAAADI. This CDR3 has 13 residues.

Worth noting for this clonotype: The junction departs from germline at one end; a sequencing error may be responsible. The chain couples TRBV12-3 or TRBV12-4 to TRBJ2-3, with 8 bases identical to TRBD2. This CDR3 has 13 amino acids. The DNA for the CDR3 is TGTACGAGCAGTACTAGCGGCACAGATACGCGGTATTTT. This translates into CTSSTSGTDTRYF.

A note on this clonotype: The junction does not match germline at one end; this may be a read error. J is TRBJ2-3 and V is TRBV29-1; D is unclear. This CDR3 contains 13 residues. Germline CDR1 SQVTM, CDR2 ANQGSEA. CDR3 sequence (DNA): TGCTCCCATGAGCAGTCAGGCACCGATACCCAGTATTTT. Protein: CSHEQSGTDTQYF.

This clonotype is categorized as medium-sized. The rearrangement uses TRBV6-5 and TRBJ2-5; weak D call: TRBD2 (5 bases). V was trimmed by 0 bases and J by 1 base, leaving 15 bases between them. The CDR3 length is 17 residues. CDR1 and CDR2 (germline): MNHEY, SVGAGI. The CDR3 is CASSYSSSGGSQETQYF. The CDR3 region has the DNA TGTGCCAGCAGTTACTCGAGTAGTGGCGGGTCCCAAGAGACCCAGTACTTC.

This clonotype is judged medium-sized. This sequence joins TRBV6-6 and TRBJ1-5; the D gene is possibly TRBD1 (6 bases). The CDR3 length is 14 residues. Deletions cut 2 bases from V and 5 bases from J, with 10 bases between. CDR1 is MNHNY, CDR2 SVGAGI, per germline (reference sequence). The CDR3 protein is CASSYGAGDQPQHF. CDR3 sequence (DNA): TGTGCCAGCAGTTACGGGGCAGGGGATCAGCCCCAGCATTTT.

This clonotype came up a few times. Given a much more abundant clone one base away, this may be a read error. V is TRBV2 and J is TRBJ2-1, with 7 bases lining up with TRBD2. Trimming took 9 bases from V and 4 from J; bases not matched to a gene: 9. The CDR3 contains 14 residues. Per germline, CDR1 SNHLY and CDR2 FYNNEI. The DNA of the CDR3 is TGTGCCAGGAGCGCCCCCGGGGGGTACAATGAGCAGTTCTTC. Translated: CARSAPGGYNEQFF.